A selection of T cell receptor beta chains follows, all from one sample in a study of cytomegalovirus exposure and HLA in healthy donors. Only in-frame clones appear in the TCRdb table, and some are missing; sequencing was by immunoSEQ multiplex PCR. The table has 110,000 or so clones, about 80% seen once. Input material: PBMCs. These receptors all stem from a female donor in good health and CMV-seronegative. CDR3s include the opening cysteine and the closing phenylalanine or tryptophan. Each record gives: CDR3 protein, J gene, V gene.

CDR3: CASRSGTRNGELFF; J: TRBJ2-2; V: TRBV2
CDR3: CASSKQGATYEQYF; J: -; V: TRBV6-1
CDR3: CASSPGLAGGENEQFF; J: TRBJ2-1; V: TRBV5-5
CDR3: CASSYSISGATYEQYF; J: TRBJ2-7; V: TRBV6-6
CDR3: CATSRPDRLRSYNSPLHF; J: TRBJ1-6; V: TRBV15
CDR3: CASSSNTEAFF; J: TRBJ1-1; V: TRBV6-1
CDR3: CASRAGRAVADTQYF; J: TRBJ2-3; V: TRBV4-1
CDR3: CASSTGTVSTDTQYF; J: TRBJ2-3; V: TRBV6-5
CDR3: CASSLVYRDEQFF; J: TRBJ2-1; V: TRBV7-9
CDR3: CASSSYRDIINYGYTF; J: TRBJ1-2; V: TRBV11-2
CDR3: CASKTTSGWGEQFF; J: TRBJ2-1; V: TRBV9
CDR3: CASSPDRNYEAFF; J: TRBJ1-1; V: TRBV5-4
CDR3: CASSSDRLSYEQYF; J: TRBJ2-7; V: TRBV7-9
CDR3: CASKDPGQSNEKLFF; J: TRBJ1-4; V: TRBV6-5
CDR3: CASSPLGQGSGMGTEAFF; J: TRBJ1-1; V: TRBV18
CDR3: CATARGYHTEAFF; J: TRBJ1-1; V: TRBV27
CDR3: CASSPTSWAHEQYF; J: TRBJ2-7; V: TRBV19
CDR3: CAIKPDRDNQPQHF; J: TRBJ1-5; V: TRBV10-3
CDR3: CASSLGIYAGVTDTQYF; J: TRBJ2-3; V: TRBV7-2
CDR3: CASSETVQGTEAFF; J: TRBJ1-1; V: TRBV2
CDR3: CASSPSGGGGGYEQYF; J: TRBJ2-7; V: TRBV18
CDR3: CATSRDRVDEKLFF; J: TRBJ1-4; V: TRBV15
CDR3: CAWSDRGGQPQHF; J: TRBJ1-5; V: TRBV30
CDR3: CASSGGTGGAGELFF; J: TRBJ2-2; V: TRBV6-6
CDR3: CASRLLAGLGDTQYF; J: TRBJ2-3; V: TRBV6-1
CDR3: CAWSPDWLQETQYF; J: TRBJ2-5; V: TRBV30
CDR3: CASSLSGGLYEQYF; J: TRBJ2-7; V: TRBV27
CDR3: CASGLRGRHNEQFF; J: TRBJ2-1; V: TRBV12-5
CDR3: CASSLFRGNSPLHF; J: TRBJ1-6; V: TRBV5-4
CDR3: CASSDSGGSDTQYF; J: TRBJ2-3; V: TRBV6-5
CDR3: CASSIKAGSGELFF; J: TRBJ2-2; V: TRBV19
CDR3: CAISDRQGGNNEQFF; J: TRBJ2-1; V: TRBV10-3
CDR3: CASNKPTGGRTDTQYF; J: TRBJ2-3; V: TRBV7-9
CDR3: CASSLEGGLAGWDEQFF; J: TRBJ2-1; V: TRBV7-2
CDR3: CASSRLRASGEAETQYF; J: TRBJ2-5; V: TRBV19
CDR3: CASSSESYRKSGYTF; J: TRBJ1-2; V: TRBV5-1
CDR3: CASSRRTSGGASNEQFF; J: TRBJ2-1; V: TRBV7-6
CDR3: CSARTTGEQFF; J: TRBJ2-1; V: TRBV20-1
CDR3: CASSADRGDYEQYF; J: TRBJ2-7; V: TRBV7-9